Each of the 3 T cell receptor beta chains below was sequenced from the same sample in a study of graft-versus-host responses after intestinal transplantation. Once graft tissue had been processed, intraepithelial and lamina propria lymphocytes were released. Clones were sequenced by immunoSEQ multiplex PCR, and TCRdb holds only the in-frame ones, with some missing. The sample consists of about 8,100 clones, about 63% of them appearing once. The sequences come from ileum tissue, collected around 440 days after transplant. Receptor source: a human patient who received an intestinal transplant, so some T cells may come from the graft donor.

The chain has TRBV5-1 and TRBJ2-2; D remains ambiguous. The germline gives CDR1 SGHRS, CDR2 YFSETQ. This CDR3 contains 13 residues. V was pared by 2 bases and J by 7 bases, with 9 bases between. In nucleotides, the CDR3 is TGCGCCAGCAGCTTAGAGATGGGCGGGGAGCTGTTTTTT. It specifies CASSLEMGGELFF.

The CDR3 loop reads CASSDFPSGAYNEQFF. CDR3 DNA: TGTGCCAGCAGTGACTTCCCTAGCGGGGCATACAATGAGCAGTTCTTC. The chain recombines TRBV2 with TRBJ2-1; TRBD2 matches at 9 bases. CDR1 and CDR2 from the germline V gene are SNHLY and FYNNEI. The CDR3 runs to 16 residues. V dropped 3 bases and J dropped 4; count of bases not matched to a gene: 7.

This clone is medium-sized (0.01 to 0.1%). Other DNA sequences in this specimen translate into the identical CDR3. V usage is TRBV28 and J usage is TRBJ1-2, with 9 bases that match TRBD1. This CDR3 is built from 14 residues. Germline trimming cut 2 bases from V and 4 bases from J; bases unmatched to any gene: 2. Germline loops: CDR1 MDHEN, CDR2 SYDVKM. DNA for the CDR3: TGTGCCAGCAGTTTACCGACAGGGGGCTATGGCTACACCTTC. Its translation is CASSLPTGGYGYTF.